These T cell receptor beta chains were read from a single sample in a study of blood T cell repertoires in COVID-19. Produced via immunoSEQ multiplex PCR; TCRdb's table is partial and in-frame only. This sample has about 210,000 clones, with 85% found just once. The material sequenced was PBMCs or T cells enriched from blood (not recorded which). Source of these receptors: a man aged 35-49 years who had recovered from COVID-19. CDR3s include the opening cysteine and the closing phenylalanine or tryptophan. Each record gives: CDR3 length, clone size, V gene, D gene, J gene, CDR3 DNA, CDR3 protein. D genes are given only for firm matches. Clone size appears in some rows only: once, few, many, or a class for an expanded clone.

len: 13
abundance: once
v_gene: TRBV15
d_gene: .
j_gene: TRBJ2-7
CDR3nt: TGTGCCACCGCTTGGCAGCCGGGTGATGAGCAGTACTTC
CDR3aa: CATAWQPGDEQYF

len: 14
abundance: .
v_gene: TRBV2
d_gene: .
j_gene: TRBJ2-7
CDR3nt: TGTGCCAGCAGTGAGGGGGCCCGATCCTACGAGCAGTACTTC
CDR3aa: CASSEGARSYEQYF

len: 17
abundance: .
v_gene: TRBV30
d_gene: TRBD1
j_gene: TRBJ2-5
CDR3nt: TGTGCCTGGAGTAAGGGCAGACAGGGTCCTTTCCAAGAGACCCAGTACTTC
CDR3aa: CAWSKGRQGPFQETQYF

len: 15
abundance: .
v_gene: TRBV30
d_gene: .
j_gene: TRBJ2-5
CDR3nt: TGTGCCTGGAGTGTAACTCTCTGGTCCCAAGAGACCCAGTACTTC
CDR3aa: CAWSVTLWSQETQYF

len: 15
abundance: .
v_gene: TRBV14
d_gene: .
j_gene: TRBJ2-7
CDR3nt: TGTGCCAGCAGCCCAATCCCGGGACACTTCTACGAGCAGTACTTC
CDR3aa: CASSPIPGHFYEQYF

len: 14
abundance: .
v_gene: TRBV19
d_gene: .
j_gene: TRBJ1-1
CDR3nt: TGTGCCAGTAGTTTACAGGGCATGAGCACTGAAGCTTTCTTT
CDR3aa: CASSLQGMSTEAFF

len: 16
abundance: few
v_gene: TRBV5-6
d_gene: TRBD1
j_gene: TRBJ1-2
CDR3nt: TGTGCCAGCAGCTTGGGACAGGGGCAAGCTAACTATGGCTACACCTTC
CDR3aa: CASSLGQGQANYGYTF

len: 20
abundance: .
v_gene: TRBV9
d_gene: TRBD1
j_gene: TRBJ1-2
CDR3nt: TGTGCCAGCAGCGTAGAGCAGGGACAGGGCCCATTGGGTGGACGGAATGGCTACACCTTC
CDR3aa: CASSVEQGQGPLGGRNGYTF

len: 16
abundance: .
v_gene: TRBV5-1
d_gene: TRBD2
j_gene: TRBJ2-1
CDR3nt: TGCGCCAGCAGCTTGATCGGCGGGAGGGCGGTCGATGAGCAGTTCTTC
CDR3aa: CASSLIGGRAVDEQFF

len: 14
abundance: .
v_gene: TRBV7-3
d_gene: TRBD1
j_gene: TRBJ1-4
CDR3nt: TGTGCCAGCAGCTTGACAGGGACTAATGAAAAACTGTTTTTT
CDR3aa: CASSLTGTNEKLFF

len: 13
abundance: once
v_gene: TRBV7-2
d_gene: .
j_gene: TRBJ2-2
CDR3nt: TGTGCCAGCAGCCCCCGGAACACCGGGGAGCTGTTTTTT
CDR3aa: CASSPRNTGELFF

len: 15
abundance: .
v_gene: TRBV28
d_gene: TRBD2
j_gene: TRBJ2-2
CDR3nt: TGTGCCAGCAGTCAGGGAGGGCAAAACACCGGGGAGCTGTTTTTT
CDR3aa: CASSQGGQNTGELFF

len: 16
abundance: once
v_gene: TRBV18
d_gene: TRBD1
j_gene: TRBJ1-5
CDR3nt: TGTGCCAGCTCACCGCCGGACAGGGAGGCCAATCAGCCCCAGCATTTT
CDR3aa: CASSPPDREANQPQHF

len: 15
abundance: .
v_gene: TRBV2
d_gene: TRBD1
j_gene: TRBJ1-4
CDR3nt: TGTGCCAGCGCGGTGAACAGGGGTCCTTTGGAAAAACTGTTTTTT
CDR3aa: CASAVNRGPLEKLFF

len: 15
abundance: once
v_gene: TRBV6-5
d_gene: TRBD1
j_gene: TRBJ1-2
CDR3nt: TGTGCCAGCAGGGGGGACAGGGCAGCGAACTATGGCTACACCTTC
CDR3aa: CASRGDRAANYGYTF

len: 16
abundance: .
v_gene: TRBV7-2
d_gene: TRBD2
j_gene: TRBJ2-7
CDR3nt: TGTGCCAGCAGCTTAGTCGCCGGGAGGTCGTCCTACGAGCAGTACTTC
CDR3aa: CASSLVAGRSSYEQYF

len: 13
abundance: .
v_gene: TRBV10-3
d_gene: .
j_gene: TRBJ1-1
CDR3nt: TGTGCCATCACCGAGGGACAAGACACTGAAGCTTTCTTT
CDR3aa: CAITEGQDTEAFF

len: 18
abundance: .
v_gene: TRBV5-1
d_gene: TRBD2
j_gene: TRBJ2-1
CDR3nt: TGCGCCAGCAGTGGCGGAGGGTCGGGACTAGCTATCTACAATGAGCAGTTCTTC
CDR3aa: CASSGGGSGLAIYNEQFF

len: 13
abundance: .
v_gene: TRBV12-3/TRBV12-4
d_gene: .
j_gene: TRBJ1-3
CDR3nt: TGTGCCAGCAGTGTCGGGACAGGAAACACCATATATTTT
CDR3aa: CASSVGTGNTIYF

len: 15
abundance: .
v_gene: TRBV9
d_gene: .
j_gene: TRBJ1-6
CDR3nt: TGTGCCAGCAGCGCCGGGACACTCCCGGGGTCACCCCTCCACTTT
CDR3aa: CASSAGTLPGSPLHF

len: 13
abundance: many
v_gene: TRBV20-1
d_gene: .
j_gene: TRBJ2-3
CDR3nt: TGCAGTGCTAGTGGGCCCAAAATGGATACGCAGTATTTT
CDR3aa: CSASGPKMDTQYF

len: 14
abundance: .
v_gene: TRBV19
d_gene: .
j_gene: TRBJ2-3
CDR3nt: TGTGCCAGTAGTATGGACTCCGGCCCTCGCGGGCAGTATTTT
CDR3aa: CASSMDSGPRGQYF

len: 15
abundance: .
v_gene: TRBV6-5
d_gene: TRBD1
j_gene: TRBJ2-7
CDR3nt: TGTGCCAGCAGTTATGGACAGGGGGGCTCCTACGAGCAGTACTTC
CDR3aa: CASSYGQGGSYEQYF

len: 14
abundance: few
v_gene: TRBV19
d_gene: TRBD1
j_gene: TRBJ2-7
CDR3nt: TGTGCCAGTAGTGGGGGACAGGGGATGGACGAGCAGTACTTC
CDR3aa: CASSGGQGMDEQYF

len: 16
abundance: .
v_gene: TRBV5-1
d_gene: TRBD2
j_gene: TRBJ2-5
CDR3nt: TGCGCCAGCAGCTCCACCTCGACTAGCGGTCAAGAGACCCAGTACTTC
CDR3aa: CASSSTSTSGQETQYF

len: 18
abundance: .
v_gene: TRBV7-8
d_gene: TRBD1
j_gene: TRBJ1-5
CDR3nt: TGTGCCAGCAGCCAGACAGGGGGCTTTGGGTTAAGCAATCAGCCCCAGCATTTT
CDR3aa: CASSQTGGFGLSNQPQHF

len: 15
abundance: .
v_gene: TRBV18
d_gene: TRBD1
j_gene: TRBJ2-7
CDR3nt: TGTGCCAGCTCACCACCGGGACAGGGTTCTTCCGAGCAGTACTTC
CDR3aa: CASSPPGQGSSEQYF

len: 16
abundance: .
v_gene: TRBV5-4
d_gene: TRBD2
j_gene: TRBJ2-1
CDR3nt: TGTGCCAGCAGCTTGGGGGGACTAGCGTCATACAATGAGCAGTTCTTC
CDR3aa: CASSLGGLASYNEQFF